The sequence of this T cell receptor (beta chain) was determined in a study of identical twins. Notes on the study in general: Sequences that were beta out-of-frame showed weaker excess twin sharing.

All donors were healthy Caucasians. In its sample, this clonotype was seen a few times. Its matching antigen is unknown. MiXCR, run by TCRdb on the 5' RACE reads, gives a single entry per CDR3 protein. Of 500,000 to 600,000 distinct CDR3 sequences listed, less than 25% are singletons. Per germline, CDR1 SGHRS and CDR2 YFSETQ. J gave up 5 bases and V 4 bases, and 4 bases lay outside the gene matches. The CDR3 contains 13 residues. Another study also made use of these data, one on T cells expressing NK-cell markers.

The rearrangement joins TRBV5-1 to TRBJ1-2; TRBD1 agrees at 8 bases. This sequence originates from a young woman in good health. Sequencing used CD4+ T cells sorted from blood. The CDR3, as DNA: TGCGCCAGCAGCCAGGACAGGGAGTATGGCTACACCTTC. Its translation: CASSQDREYGYTF.